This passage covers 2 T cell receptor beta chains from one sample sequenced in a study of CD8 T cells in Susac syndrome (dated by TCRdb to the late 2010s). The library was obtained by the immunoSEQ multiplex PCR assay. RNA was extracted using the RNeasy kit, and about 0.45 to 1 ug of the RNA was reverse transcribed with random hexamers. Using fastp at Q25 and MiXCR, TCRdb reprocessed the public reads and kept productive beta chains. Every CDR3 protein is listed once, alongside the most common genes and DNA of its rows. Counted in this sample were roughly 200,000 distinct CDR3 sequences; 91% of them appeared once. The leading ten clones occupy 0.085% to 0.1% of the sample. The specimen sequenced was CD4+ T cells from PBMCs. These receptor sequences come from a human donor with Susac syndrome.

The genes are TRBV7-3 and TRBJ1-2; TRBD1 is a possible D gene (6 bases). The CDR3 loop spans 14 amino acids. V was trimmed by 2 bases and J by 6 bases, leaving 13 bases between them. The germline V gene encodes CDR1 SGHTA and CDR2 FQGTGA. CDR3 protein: CASSLDQGRDGYTF. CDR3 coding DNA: TGTGCCAGCAGCTTAGATCAGGGGCGTGATGGCTACACCTTC.

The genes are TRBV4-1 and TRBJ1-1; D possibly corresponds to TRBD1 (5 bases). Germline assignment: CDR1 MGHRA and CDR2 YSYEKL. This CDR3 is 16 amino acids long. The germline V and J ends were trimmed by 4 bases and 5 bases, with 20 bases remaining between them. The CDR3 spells CASSPREGQGGTEAFF. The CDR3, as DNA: TGCGCCAGCAGCCCAAGGGAGGGGCAGGGAGGAACTGAAGCTTTCTTT.